This record concerns one T cell receptor beta chain sequence. Antigen: not known. These data come from a study of shared clonotypes between healthy human individuals. Study-wide background: Donors had three CD4 naive, three CD4 memory, two CD8 naive and one CD8 memory plate apiece. Study-wide results and caveats: Clonotypes shared by all four donors outscored non-shared clonotypes in generation probability.

This table comes from immunoSEQ multiplex PCR, and its TCRdb copy is limited to in-frame clones, with some not included. The data contain about 980,000 clones, 70% to 85% of them singletons. This CDR3 comprises 15 residues. Germline V gene sequence: CDR1 SGHVS, CDR2 FQNEAQ. V was clipped by 5 bases and J by 2 bases, with 15 bases between them. The chain couples TRBV7-8 to TRBJ1-2; maybe TRBD1 (5 bases). This clonotype originated in a young man in good health. Material: memory CD4+ T cells sorted from blood. This sample's subset: CD45RA-negative fraction. CDR3 DNA: TGTGCCAGCAGCCCCGATGGGCAGGGCAACTATGGCTACACCTTC. Translated, it gives CASSPDGQGNYGYTF.